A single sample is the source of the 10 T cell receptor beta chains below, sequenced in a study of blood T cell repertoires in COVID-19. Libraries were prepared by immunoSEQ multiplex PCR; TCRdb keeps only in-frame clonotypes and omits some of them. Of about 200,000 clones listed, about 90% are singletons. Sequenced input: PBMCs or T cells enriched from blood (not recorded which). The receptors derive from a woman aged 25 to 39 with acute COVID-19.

The CDR3 region is CASSAGTGNTGELFF. The DNA of the CDR3 is TGTGCCAGCAGCGCCGGGACAGGGAACACCGGGGAGCTGTTTTTT. The genes are TRBV9 and TRBJ2-2; TRBD1 matches at 8 bases. Germline V gene lookup returns CDR1 SGDLS and CDR2 YYNGEE. V gave up 3 bases and J gave up 1 base; unmatched junction bases: 2. The CDR3 has 15 residues.

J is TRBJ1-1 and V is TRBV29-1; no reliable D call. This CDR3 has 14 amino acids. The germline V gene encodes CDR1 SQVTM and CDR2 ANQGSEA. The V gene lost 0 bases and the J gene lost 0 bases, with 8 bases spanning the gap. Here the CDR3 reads CSVEEWRVNTEAFF. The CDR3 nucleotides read TGCAGCGTTGAAGAGTGGCGGGTGAACACTGAAGCTTTCTTT. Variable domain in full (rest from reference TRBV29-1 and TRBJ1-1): SAVISQKPSRDICQRGTSLTIQCQVDSQVTMMFWYRQQPGQSLTLIATANQGSEATYESGFVIDKFPISRPNLTFSTLTVSNMSPEDSSIYLCSVEEWRVNTEAFFGQGTRLTVV.

The CDR3 DNA follows: TGTGCCAGCAGCTTAGTCGGACAGAGCCTTTACGAGCAGTACTTC. This codes for CASSLVGQSLYEQYF. The V and J genes are TRBV13 and TRBJ2-7; possibly TRBD1 for D (6 bases). CDR3 length equals 15 residues. V shed 1 base and J shed 4 bases, with 14 bases lying between them. Germline lookup yields CDR1 PRHDT and CDR2 FYEKMQ (reference sequence).

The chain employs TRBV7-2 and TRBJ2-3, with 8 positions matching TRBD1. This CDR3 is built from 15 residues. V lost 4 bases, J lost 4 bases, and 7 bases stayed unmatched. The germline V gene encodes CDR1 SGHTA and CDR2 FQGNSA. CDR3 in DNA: TGTGCCAGCAGCTACCCTCCAGGGGGCGCAGATACGCAGTATTTT. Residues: CASSYPPGGADTQYF.

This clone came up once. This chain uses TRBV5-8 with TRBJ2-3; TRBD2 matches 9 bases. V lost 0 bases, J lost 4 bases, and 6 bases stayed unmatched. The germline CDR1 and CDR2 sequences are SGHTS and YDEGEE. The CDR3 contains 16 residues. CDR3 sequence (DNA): TGTGCCAGCAGCTTGGGGTTAGCGGGGGAAGCAGATACGCAGTATTTT. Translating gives CASSLGLAGEADTQYF.

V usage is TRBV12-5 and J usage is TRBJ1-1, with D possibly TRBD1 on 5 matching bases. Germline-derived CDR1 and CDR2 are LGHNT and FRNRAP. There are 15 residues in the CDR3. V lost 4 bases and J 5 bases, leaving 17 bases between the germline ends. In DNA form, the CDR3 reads TGTGCTAGTGGTTACGCAACCTTAACAGGAACTGAAGCTTTCTTT. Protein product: CASGYATLTGTEAFF.

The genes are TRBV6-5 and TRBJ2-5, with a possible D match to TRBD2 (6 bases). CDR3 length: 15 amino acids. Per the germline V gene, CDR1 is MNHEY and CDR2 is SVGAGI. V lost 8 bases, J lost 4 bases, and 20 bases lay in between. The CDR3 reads CASPTRRDSLETQYF. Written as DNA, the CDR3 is TGTGCCAGCCCGACCCGAAGGGACTCTTTAGAGACCCAGTACTTC.

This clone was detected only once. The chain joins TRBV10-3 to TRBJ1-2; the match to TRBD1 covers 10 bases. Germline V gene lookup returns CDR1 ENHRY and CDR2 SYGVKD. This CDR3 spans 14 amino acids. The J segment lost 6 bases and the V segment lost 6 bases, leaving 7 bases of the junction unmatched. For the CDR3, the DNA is TGTGCCATCAGGGGGACAGGGGACAGCCATGGCTACACCTTC. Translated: CAIRGTGDSHGYTF.

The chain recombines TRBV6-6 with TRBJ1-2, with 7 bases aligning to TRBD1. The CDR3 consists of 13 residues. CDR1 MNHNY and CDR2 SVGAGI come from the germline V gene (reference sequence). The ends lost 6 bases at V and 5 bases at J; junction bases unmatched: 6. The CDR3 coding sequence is TGTGCCAGCAGCCGACAGGGTGCATATGGCTACACCTTC. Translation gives CASSRQGAYGYTF.

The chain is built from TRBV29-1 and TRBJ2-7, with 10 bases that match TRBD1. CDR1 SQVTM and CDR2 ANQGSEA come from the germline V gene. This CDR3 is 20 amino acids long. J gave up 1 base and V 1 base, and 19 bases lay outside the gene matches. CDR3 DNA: TGCAGCGTTGAAGGCGTAAGACTGGGACCGGGACAGGGGTTTTCCTACGAGCAGTACTTC. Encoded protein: CSVEGVRLGPGQGFSYEQYF.